These 5 T cell receptor beta chains share one sample of origin, sequenced in a study of blood T cells in healthy people across ages. Alongside a J-beta primer mix, a sample-barcoded 5' primer served in a second PCR lasting 7 to 11 cycles. MiXCR, run by TCRdb on the 5' RACE reads, gives a single entry per CDR3 protein. Counted here are more than 800,000 distinct CDR3 sequences, 29% occurring once; the ten biggest clones make up 15% to 20%. Sequenced material: blood. The receptors stem from a woman of 80 years or more in good health.

There are a few counts of this clonotype. A much larger clone sits a single nucleotide away, making a read error possible. This chain links TRBV20-1 with TRBJ2-7; D unclear. Germline assignment: CDR1 DFQATT and CDR2 SNEGSKA (reference sequence). The ends were cut back, 6 bases at V and 7 bases at J, with 16 bases in the middle. The CDR3 length is 12 residues. CDR3 sequence: CSALPRADEQYF. CDR3 DNA: TGCAGTGCCCTCCCTAGGGCGGATGAGCAGTACTTC.

This clonotype has at least ten counts. The chain combines TRBV6-5 with TRBJ1-2; 7 bases align to TRBD1. The CDR3 totals 13 residues. The germline CDR1 and CDR2 sequences are MNHEY and SVGAGI. Trimming removed 2 bases from V and 6 bases from J; junction bases left unmatched: 3. CDR3 nucleotides: TGTGCCAGCAGTTACGGACAGGTCAATGGCTACACCTTC. Protein: CASSYGQVNGYTF.

In its sample, this clonotype was seen many times. The chain carries TRBV20-1 and TRBJ2-3; D not certain. The CDR3 is made up of 13 amino acids. Trimming removed 1 base at V and 0 bases at J, with 5 bases between. Germline loops: CDR1 DFQATT, CDR2 SNEGSKA (reference sequence). The CDR3 DNA reads TGCAGTGCTAGAGTAGAGAGCACAGATACGCAGTATTTT. Its translation is CSARVESTDTQYF.

At least ten counts were recorded for this clonotype. The junction departs from germline at one end; a sequencing error may be responsible. The rearrangement joins TRBV12-3 or TRBV12-4 to TRBJ1-1, with no clear D. The CDR3 is 12 residues long. The CDR3 protein is CASSLMNTEAFF. The DNA of the CDR3 is TGCGCCAGCAGCTTAATGAACACTGAAGCTTTCTTT.

The chain's CDR3 is CASSVDGVKSTGELFF. The CDR3 nucleotides are TGTGCCAGCAGCGTGGACGGAGTAAAGAGTACCGGGGAGCTGTTTTTT. The genes are TRBV2 and TRBJ2-2; no firm D call. The germline V gene encodes CDR1 SNHLY and CDR2 FYNNEI. V was cut by 6 bases and J by 5 bases, with 19 bases left in between. CDR3 size: 16 residues. The whole variable domain, filled in from reference TRBV2 and TRBJ2-2, reads EPEVTQTPSHQVTQMGQEVILRCVPISNHLYFYWYRQILGQKVEFLVSFYNNEISEKSEIFDDQFSVERPDGSNFTLKIRSTKLEDSAMYFCASSVDGVKSTGELFFGEGSRLTVL.